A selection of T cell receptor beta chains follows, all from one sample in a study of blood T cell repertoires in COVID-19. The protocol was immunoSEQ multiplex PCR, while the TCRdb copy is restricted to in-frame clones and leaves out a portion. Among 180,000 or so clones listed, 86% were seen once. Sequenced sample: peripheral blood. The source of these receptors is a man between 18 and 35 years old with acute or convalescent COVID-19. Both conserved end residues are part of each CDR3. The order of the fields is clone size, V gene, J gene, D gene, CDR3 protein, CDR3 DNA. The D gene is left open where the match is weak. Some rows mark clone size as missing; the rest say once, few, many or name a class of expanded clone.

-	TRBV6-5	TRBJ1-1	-	CASRRGKEGTEAFF	TGTGCCAGCAGACGAGGGAAAGAGGGCACTGAAGCTTTCTTT
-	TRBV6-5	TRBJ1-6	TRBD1	CASSYVQGDNSPLHF	TGTGCCAGCAGTTACGTACAGGGGGATAATTCACCCCTCCACTTT
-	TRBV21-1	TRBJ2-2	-	CASSDGQGNTGELFF	TGTGCCAGCAGCGACGGACAGGGCAACACCGGGGAGCTGTTTTTT
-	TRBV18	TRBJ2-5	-	CASSPEYQETQYF	TGTGCCAGCTCACCGGAGTACCAAGAGACCCAGTACTTC
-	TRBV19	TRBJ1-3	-	CASSNPSSGNTIYF	TGTGCCAGTAGTAACCCGAGCTCTGGAAACACCATATATTTT
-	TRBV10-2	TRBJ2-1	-	CASSPFPSSYNEQFF	TGCGCCAGCAGTCCTTTTCCGAGCTCCTACAATGAGCAGTTCTTC
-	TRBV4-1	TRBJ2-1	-	CASSQGTINNEQFF	TGCGCCAGCAGCCAAGGGACTATCAACAATGAGCAGTTCTTC
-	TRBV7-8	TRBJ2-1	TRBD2	CASSLGLAYEQFF	TGTGCCAGCAGCTTAGGACTAGCTTATGAGCAGTTCTTC
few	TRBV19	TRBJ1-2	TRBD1	CATTRQGTNYGYTF	TGTGCCACCACTCGACAGGGGACTAACTATGGCTACACCTTC
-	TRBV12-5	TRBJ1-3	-	CASGLVLFRQSSGNTIYF	TGTGCTAGTGGTTTGGTACTGTTTAGACAGAGCTCTGGAAACACCATATATTTT
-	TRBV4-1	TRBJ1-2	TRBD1	CASSPGTGRVLHGYTF	TGCGCCAGCAGCCCTGGGACAGGTAGAGTTCTACATGGCTACACCTTC
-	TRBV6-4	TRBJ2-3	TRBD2	CASSLSGGSSDTQYF	TGTGCCAGCAGTCTTAGCGGGGGGAGCTCAGATACGCAGTATTTT
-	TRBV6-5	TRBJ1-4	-	CASTTGTLNEKLFF	TGTGCCAGCACGACCGGGACACTTAATGAAAAACTGTTTTTT
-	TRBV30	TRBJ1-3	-	CAWSAREDTIYF	TGTGCCTGGAGTGCCAGGGAAGACACCATATATTTT
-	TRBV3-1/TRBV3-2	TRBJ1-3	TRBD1	CASMKGQLSGNTIYF	TGTGCCAGCATGAAGGGACAGCTCTCTGGAAACACCATATATTTT
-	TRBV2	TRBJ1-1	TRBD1	CASMGQGLNTEAFF	TGTGCCAGCATGGGACAGGGATTGAACACTGAAGCTTTCTTT
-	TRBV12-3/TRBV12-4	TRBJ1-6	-	CAIQGHYNSPLHF	TGTGCCATACAGGGACACTATAATTCACCCCTCCACTTT
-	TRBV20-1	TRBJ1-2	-	CSASESDYGYTF	TGCAGTGCTAGTGAGTCCGACTATGGCTACACCTTC
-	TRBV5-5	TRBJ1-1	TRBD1	CASSVQGARNTEAFF	TGTGCCAGCAGCGTCCAGGGGGCGAGGAACACTGAAGCTTTCTTT
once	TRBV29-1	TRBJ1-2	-	CSVSRGAVIYGYTF	TGCAGCGTCTCTCGGGGGGCTGTCATCTATGGCTACACCTTC
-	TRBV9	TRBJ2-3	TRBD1	CASSADRGGPDTQYF	TGTGCCAGCAGCGCGGACAGGGGGGGTCCAGATACGCAGTATTTT
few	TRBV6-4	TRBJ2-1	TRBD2	CASSVRGGSYNEQFF	TGTGCCAGCAGTGTCCGGGGGGGCTCCTACAATGAGCAGTTCTTC
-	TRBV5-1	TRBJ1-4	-	CASSLSGEKLFF	TGCGCCAGCAGCTTGTCGGGGGAAAAACTGTTTTTT
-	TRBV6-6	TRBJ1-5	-	CASSRDRNLYSNQPQHF	TGTGCCAGCAGTCGAGACAGGAACCTCTATAGCAATCAGCCCCAGCATTTT
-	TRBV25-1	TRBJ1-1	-	CASSEYGGNTEAFF	TGTGCCAGCAGTGAATACGGCGGGAACACTGAAGCTTTCTTT
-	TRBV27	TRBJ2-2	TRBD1	CASSLRAGGTGELFF	TGTGCCAGCAGTCTAAGGGCAGGGGGCACCGGGGAGCTGTTTTTT
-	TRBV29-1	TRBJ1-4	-	CSAQRSNEKLFF	TGCAGCGCCCAACGGTCTAATGAAAAACTGTTTTTT
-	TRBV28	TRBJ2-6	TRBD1	CASSLRDRLSGANVLTF	TGTGCCAGCAGTCTCCGGGACAGGCTCTCTGGGGCCAACGTCCTGACTTTC
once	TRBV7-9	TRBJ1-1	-	CASSFSLGGTEAFF	TGTGCCAGCAGCTTCTCATTAGGGGGCACTGAAGCTTTCTTT
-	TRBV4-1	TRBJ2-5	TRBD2	CASSSRAVAGVGETQYF	TGCGCCAGCAGCTCCCGGGCGGTAGCGGGGGTTGGAGAGACCCAGTACTTC
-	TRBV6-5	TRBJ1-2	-	CASKRGTVSNYGYTF	TGTGCCAGCAAGAGGGGGACCGTGTCTAACTATGGCTACACCTTC
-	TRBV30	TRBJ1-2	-	CAWSRGKAGYTF	TGTGCCTGGTCAAGGGGGAAAGCTGGCTACACCTTC
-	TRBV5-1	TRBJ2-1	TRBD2	CASSTVLAGGYNEQFF	TGCGCCAGCAGCACCGTCCTAGCGGGGGGTTACAATGAGCAGTTCTTC
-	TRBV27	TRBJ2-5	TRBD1	CASSPGTAKTQYF	TGTGCCAGCAGTCCGGGGACAGCGAAGACCCAGTACTTC
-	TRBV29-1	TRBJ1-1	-	CSVADTEAFF	TGCAGCGTAGCCGACACTGAAGCTTTCTTT
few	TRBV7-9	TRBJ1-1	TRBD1	CASSLGQGDGEAFF	TGTGCCAGCAGCCTTGGACAGGGGGACGGTGAAGCTTTCTTT
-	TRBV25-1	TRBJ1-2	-	CASSDRYGYTF	TGTGCCAGCAGTGATCGGTATGGCTACACCTTC
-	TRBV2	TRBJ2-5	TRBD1	CASSAGGSQETQYF	TGTGCCAGCAGCGCAGGGGGCAGCCAAGAGACCCAGTACTTC
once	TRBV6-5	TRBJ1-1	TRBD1	CASQTGDTEAFF	TGTGCCAGCCAGACAGGGGACACTGAAGCTTTCTTT
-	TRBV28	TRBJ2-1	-	CASMRIDYNEQFF	TGTGCCAGCATGAGGATCGACTACAATGAGCAGTTCTTC
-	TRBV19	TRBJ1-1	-	CASIPGGGMPEAFF	TGTGCCAGTATTCCCGGGGGGGGGATGCCTGAAGCTTTCTTT
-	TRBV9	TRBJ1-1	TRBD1	CVSSPRQGADFTEAFF	TGTGTCAGCAGCCCGAGACAGGGGGCCGATTTCACTGAAGCTTTCTTT
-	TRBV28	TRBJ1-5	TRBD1	CASRLNRGLSQPQHF	TGTGCCAGCAGGTTGAACAGGGGGCTAAGCCAGCCCCAGCATTTT
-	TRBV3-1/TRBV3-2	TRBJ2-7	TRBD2	CASSLGLAVYEQYF	TGTGCCAGCAGTCTGGGACTAGCGGTTTACGAGCAGTACTTC
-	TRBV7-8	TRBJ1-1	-	CASSLAGRGTEAFF	TGTGCCAGCAGCCTGGCAGGGAGGGGTACTGAAGCTTTCTTT
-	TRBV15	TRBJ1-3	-	CATSRDPGLPGNTIYF	TGTGCCACCAGCAGAGATCCTGGCCTCCCGGGAAACACCATATATTTT
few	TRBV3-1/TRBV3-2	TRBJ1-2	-	CASSQIGGYTF	TGTGCCAGCAGCCAAATCGGGGGCTACACCTTC
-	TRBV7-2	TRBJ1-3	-	CASSPPNSGNTIYF	TGTGCCAGCAGCCCCCCAAACTCTGGAAACACCATATATTTT
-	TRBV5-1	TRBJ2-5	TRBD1	CASSPRTGFEETQYF	TGCGCCAGCAGCCCCCGGACAGGGTTTGAGGAGACCCAGTACTTC
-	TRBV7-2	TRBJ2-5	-	CASTFGQFAETQYF	TGTGCCAGCACCTTCGGACAGTTCGCCGAGACCCAGTACTTC
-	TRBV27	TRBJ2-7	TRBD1	CASSLSQGASYEQYF	TGTGCCAGCAGTTTATCCCAGGGGGCCTCCTACGAGCAGTACTTC
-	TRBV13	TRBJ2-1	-	CASIPFEFF	TGTGCCAGCATCCCCTTTGAGTTCTTC
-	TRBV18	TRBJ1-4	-	CASSPGIFATNEKLFF	TGTGCCAGCTCACCCGGTATTTTTGCAACTAATGAAAAACTGTTTTTT
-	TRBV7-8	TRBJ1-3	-	CASSSGGVNTIYF	TGTGCCAGCAGTTCGGGGGGGGTAAACACCATATATTTT
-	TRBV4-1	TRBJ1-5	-	CASSQGANQPQHF	TGCGCCAGCAGCCAAGGCGCCAATCAGCCCCAGCATTTT